This is a list of T cell receptor beta chains from one sample in a study of CD8 T cells in Susac syndrome. TCRdb ran MiXCR on the immunoSEQ multiplex PCR reads and lists one entry per CDR3 protein. The table includes under 200,000 distinct CDR3 sequences, 85% to 95% detected once. Sequencing used CD4+ T cells from PBMCs. These receptors all come from a human donor in good health. Each CDR3 is given with its conserved first and last residue. A D gene is named only where the DNA matches it firmly. Only some rows state a clone size, as once, few, many or a class for expanded clones.

.	TRBJ2-5	TRBV12-3/TRBV12-4	TRBD2	13	TGTGCCAGCAGGAGACTAGCGGAAGAGACCCAGTACTTC	CASRRLAEETQYF
.	TRBJ2-2	TRBV15	.	13	TGTGCCACCAGCAGGGTAAACACCGGGGAGCTGTTTTTT	CATSRVNTGELFF
.	TRBJ2-7	TRBV29-1	.	14	TGCAGCGTGACGGGCGGGGTAGGGTTCTACGAGCAGTACTTC	CSVTGGVGFYEQYF
.	TRBJ1-1	TRBV29-1	.	12	TGCAGCGGTGAAGTCTCGGGCACTGAAGCTTTCTTT	CSGEVSGTEAFF
.	TRBJ1-5	TRBV20-1	.	13	TGCAGTGCTAGAGCGGTCGGCAATCAGCCCCAGCATTTT	CSARAVGNQPQHF
once	TRBJ2-3	TRBV12-3/TRBV12-4	TRBD2	16	TGTGCCAGCAGCCCCCGACTAGCGGGAGAGTTAGATACGCAGTATTTT	CASSPRLAGELDTQYF
.	TRBJ1-1	TRBV21-1	.	15	TGTGCCAGCAGCAAAGCGCTTTCGGGGTGGACTGAAGCTTTCTTT	CASSKALSGWTEAFF
.	TRBJ2-1	TRBV5-6	.	15	TGTGCCAGCAGCTTCGACTACGGATCCTACAATGAGCAGTTCTTC	CASSFDYGSYNEQFF
.	TRBJ2-3	TRBV3-1	.	14	TGTGCCAGCAGCCAACGTACAGCCACAGATACGCAGTATTTT	CASSQRTATDTQYF
.	TRBJ2-1	TRBV29-1	.	12	TGCAGCGTTGGGTACCTGTACAATGAGCAGTTCTTC	CSVGYLYNEQFF
.	TRBJ2-2	TRBV29-1	.	14	TGCAGCGTTGGGGGTCAAAGGCCCACCGGGGAGCTGTTTTTT	CSVGGQRPTGELFF
once	TRBJ1-1	TRBV12-3/TRBV12-4	.	11	TGTGCCAGCAGTTTAGGGGATGAAGCTTTCTTT	CASSLGDEAFF
.	TRBJ2-2	TRBV29-1	.	14	TGCAGCGCCCGAGCCTTATCAGAGGCCGGGGAGCTGTTTTTT	CSARALSEAGELFF
.	TRBJ2-7	TRBV6-2/TRBV6-3	TRBD1	16	TGTGCCAGCAGTTACTCGGGGACAGTTCCGAGTTACGAGCAGTACTTC	CASSYSGTVPSYEQYF
.	TRBJ2-7	TRBV20-1	.	14	TGCAGTGCTAGACTATACAGGGGGGGCTACGAGCAGTACTTC	CSARLYRGGYEQYF
.	TRBJ1-1	TRBV10-3	.	14	TGTGCCATCCGGCAGACAGTCTCGAACACTGAAGCTTTCTTT	CAIRQTVSNTEAFF
.	TRBJ1-1	TRBV11-2	TRBD1	18	TGTGCCAGCAGCCGACGGACAGGGGGTTTTAGAGTGAACACTGAAGCTTTCTTT	CASSRRTGGFRVNTEAFF
.	TRBJ1-2	TRBV29-1	.	12	TGCAGCGTTGTGACAGGAACAGATGGCTACACCTTC	CSVVTGTDGYTF
.	TRBJ2-3	TRBV14	.	14	TGTGCCAGCAGCCAAGATTCGCCGGAGGGTACGCAGTATTTT	CASSQDSPEGTQYF
.	TRBJ2-3	TRBV10-3	TRBD1	14	TGTGCCATCAGTGGGGGACAGGGACCAGATACGCAGTATTTT	CAISGGQGPDTQYF
.	TRBJ1-1	TRBV9	.	14	TGTGCCAGCAGCGTAGTGATCGCGGGCACTGAAGCTTTCTTT	CASSVVIAGTEAFF
once	TRBJ2-4	TRBV29-1	.	12	TGCAGCGGCCGGACAGATGGAAACATTCAGTACTTC	CSGRTDGNIQYF
once	TRBJ1-2	TRBV28	.	14	TGTGCCAGCAGTTTAAGCAGAGCTGGTAATGGCTACACCTTC	CASSLSRAGNGYTF
.	TRBJ2-5	TRBV7-2	TRBD2	16	TGTGCCAGCAGCTCTGGGACTAGCGGTTCCCAAGAGACCCAGTACTTC	CASSSGTSGSQETQYF
.	TRBJ1-5	TRBV3-1	TRBD1	13	TGTGCCAGCAGCCAAGGAGACAGGGGGCCCCAGCATTTT	CASSQGDRGPQHF
.	TRBJ2-5	TRBV15	.	13	TGTGCCACCAGCAGAGGAGGGAGTGAGACCCAGTACTTC	CATSRGGSETQYF
.	TRBJ2-3	TRBV20-1	TRBD1	14	TGCAGTGCTAGGACGGGACAGGGAACAGATACGCAGTATTTT	CSARTGQGTDTQYF
.	TRBJ2-1	TRBV4-3	.	14	TGCGCCAGCAGCCCGAGGGGGAACTACAATGAGCAGTTCTTC	CASSPRGNYNEQFF
.	TRBJ1-1	TRBV30	.	12	TGTGCCTGGATCCGAGGTTCCACTGAAGCTTTCTTT	CAWIRGSTEAFF
.	TRBJ1-4	TRBV20-1	.	13	TGCAGTGCTAATGCCGAGGGGAGTGAAAAACTGTTTTTT	CSANAEGSEKLFF
.	TRBJ2-2	TRBV29-1	.	16	TGCAGCGTTGAATCGGGCCCCTCGGGCTTCACCGGGGAGCTGTTTTTT	CSVESGPSGFTGELFF
.	TRBJ2-7	TRBV20-1	TRBD1	15	TGCAGTGCGGAGCCGGGACAGGGGAGCTCCTACGAGCAGTACTTC	CSAEPGQGSSYEQYF
.	TRBJ2-7	TRBV20-1	.	12	TGCAGTGCTAGTAAACAGGGTTACGAGCAGTACTTC	CSASKQGYEQYF
.	TRBJ1-1	TRBV15	TRBD1	17	TGTGCCACCAGCAGAGTCAGGGGGAGGGCAGGGAGGACTGAAGCTTTCTTT	CATSRVRGRAGRTEAFF
.	TRBJ2-3	TRBV6-2/TRBV6-3	.	12	TGTGCCAGCAACCTACGCACAGATACGCAGTATTTT	CASNLRTDTQYF
.	TRBJ1-1	TRBV29-1	.	14	TGCAGCGTTGAGGGAAAGTCGCCGAACACTGAAGCTTTCTTT	CSVEGKSPNTEAFF
.	TRBJ2-1	TRBV2	TRBD2	15	TGTGCCAGCAGGACGGCCAGCGGGGGGGTTGATGAGCAGTTCTTC	CASRTASGGVDEQFF
.	TRBJ2-6	TRBV9	.	16	TGTGCCAGCAGCGTAGGTCGTACCTCTGGGGCCAACGTCCTGACTTTC	CASSVGRTSGANVLTF
.	TRBJ2-3	TRBV24-1	TRBD1	15	TGTGCCACCAGTGACACGGGACAGGTCTCAGATACGCAGTATTTT	CATSDTGQVSDTQYF
.	TRBJ1-1	TRBV29-1	.	13	TGCAGCGTTGTCCGGCAGCCAGACACTGAAGCTTTCTTT	CSVVRQPDTEAFF
.	TRBJ2-1	TRBV20-1	.	14	TGCAGTGCTAGAGGTAGGGCAGGGAGAGATGAGCAGTTCTTC	CSARGRAGRDEQFF
.	TRBJ2-5	TRBV9	.	13	TGTGCCAGCAGCGTAGACTTCGCCCGGACCCAGTACTTC	CASSVDFARTQYF
.	TRBJ2-7	TRBV7-9	.	15	TGTGCCAGCAGCTTGGGACACCCGAGAGGCTACGAGCAGTACTTC	CASSLGHPRGYEQYF
.	TRBJ2-3	TRBV5-4	.	14	TGTGCCAGCAGCCCCGCCCTTAGCACAGATACGCAGTATTTT	CASSPALSTDTQYF
few	TRBJ1-2	TRBV29-1	.	11	TGCAGCGTTGAAACAGGCTATGGCTACACCTTC	CSVETGYGYTF
.	TRBJ1-1	TRBV19	.	12	TGTGCCAGTAGTGAACAGAACACTGAAGCTTTCTTT	CASSEQNTEAFF
once	TRBJ2-2	TRBV27	.	15	TGTGCCAGCAGTCCCCGTTACGGGTTTGGCGGGGAGCTGTTTTTT	CASSPRYGFGGELFF
.	TRBJ2-5	TRBV19	.	16	TGTGCCAGTAGTTCGGGGACTCGGCTTCGATTCGAGACCCAGTACTTC	CASSSGTRLRFETQYF
.	TRBJ1-5	TRBV7-8	.	15	TGTGCCAGCAGCCCACCGGGACTGGGGGATCAGCCCCAGCATTTT	CASSPPGLGDQPQHF
.	TRBJ2-5	TRBV20-1	TRBD2	15	TGCAGTACATATATGGGCGGGGGTTACCAAGAGACCCAGTACTTC	CSTYMGGGYQETQYF
.	TRBJ1-6	TRBV19	.	12	TGTGCCAGTAGGGACAGTAATTCACCCCTCCACTTT	CASRDSNSPLHF
.	TRBJ1-1	TRBV5-4	.	13	TGTGCCAGCAGCCTACCAGGAGCCCCTGAAGCTTTCTTT	CASSLPGAPEAFF
.	TRBJ1-1	TRBV3-1	.	11	TGTGCCAGCAAGAGGGAGTCTGAAGCTTTCTTT	CASKRESEAFF
.	TRBJ2-1	TRBV29-1	.	12	TGCAGCGTCGCAGGGGCAGGGGATGAGCAGTTCTTC	CSVAGAGDEQFF
.	TRBJ1-2	TRBV5-1	.	13	TGCGCCAGCAGCTTTGAACAGAACTATGGCTACACCTTC	CASSFEQNYGYTF
.	TRBJ2-1	TRBV20-1	.	11	TGCAGTGCCTCGGCGGGCAATGAGCAGTTCTTC	CSASAGNEQFF
.	TRBJ2-7	TRBV27	TRBD1	16	TGTGCCAGCAGTTCCCATACAGGGGGTGTTGTGGGGGAGCAGTACTTC	CASSSHTGGVVGEQYF
.	TRBJ1-2	TRBV4-1	.	16	TGCGCCAGCAGCCAAGAAGGCTCCTTAAAGAACTATGGCTACACCTTC	CASSQEGSLKNYGYTF
.	TRBJ1-2	TRBV4-3	.	15	TGCGCCAGCAGCCAAGAAAGTTCTGGAGTCTATGGCTACACCTTC	CASSQESSGVYGYTF
few	TRBJ1-5	TRBV30	TRBD1	13	TGTGCCTGGAGTCGGACAGGTATTCAGCCCCAGCATTTT	CAWSRTGIQPQHF